This T cell receptor beta chain was profiled in a study of patients and donors after allogeneic stem cell transplantation. TCRdb used MiXCR to reprocess the RT-PCR reads, holding one entry per CDR3 protein. The sample gives a few hundred thousand distinct CDR3 sequences, around two fifths of which show up once; roughly 10% is in the top ten. V lost 5 bases, J lost 6 bases, and 16 bases lay in between. Germline V gene lookup returns CDR1 SEHNR and CDR2 FQNEAQ (reference sequence). This CDR3 comprises 14 residues. The sample consisted of blood, either unsorted or a sorted T cell fraction (not recorded which). The clonotype was recovered from a human donor who was either an allogeneic HSCT recipient or a stem cell or donor lymphocyte infusion donor (not recorded which). It is not recorded whose cells these are; they may come from a transplant donor. The chain combines TRBV7-9 with TRBJ1-1, with D unresolved. The CDR3 loop reads CASSTHPSKPEAFF. DNA for the CDR3: TGTGCCAGCAGCACCCACCCCAGTAAACCTGAAGCTTTCTTT.